Listed below are T cell receptor beta chains from one sample, sequenced in a study of blood T cell repertoires in COVID-19. Using immunoSEQ multiplex PCR, the repertoire was profiled, and TCRdb retains in-frame clones only, with some absent. Here the sample spans 300,000 to 350,000 clones, just under 90% being singletons. Input material: PBMCs or T cells enriched from blood (not recorded which). The receptor set was obtained from a woman younger than 45 who had recovered from COVID-19. CDR3s include the opening cysteine and the closing phenylalanine or tryptophan. The D gene is left open where the match is weak. Size is omitted from some rows. Given values are once, few, many or a class for expanded clones.

j_gene: TRBJ2-2; abundance: -; d_gene: TRBD2; v_gene: TRBV7-7; CDR3aa: CASSVSTSGTGELFF; CDR3nt: TGTGCTAGCAGCGTTTCCACTAGCGGAACCGGGGAGCTGTTTTTT
j_gene: TRBJ1-2; abundance: -; d_gene: -; v_gene: TRBV3-1/TRBV3-2; CDR3aa: CASSQEAAVRGYTF; CDR3nt: TGTGCCAGCAGCCAAGAGGCAGCGGTCCGTGGCTACACCTTC
j_gene: TRBJ1-1; abundance: -; d_gene: -; v_gene: TRBV5-4; CDR3aa: CASSFWANTEAFF; CDR3nt: TGTGCCAGCAGCTTTTGGGCGAACACTGAAGCTTTCTTT
j_gene: TRBJ1-4; abundance: -; d_gene: TRBD1; v_gene: TRBV7-6; CDR3aa: CASSLRQGAEKLFF; CDR3nt: TGTGCCAGCAGCCTACGACAGGGGGCCGAAAAACTGTTTTTT
j_gene: TRBJ2-3; abundance: -; d_gene: -; v_gene: TRBV11-3; CDR3aa: CASSLGAGAGIDTQYF; CDR3nt: TGTGCCAGCAGCTTAGGTGCAGGAGCGGGCATAGATACGCAGTATTTT
j_gene: TRBJ2-2; abundance: -; d_gene: TRBD1; v_gene: TRBV9; CDR3aa: CASSRPGQGLTGELFF; CDR3nt: TGTGCCAGCAGCCGACCGGGACAGGGGCTCACCGGGGAGCTGTTTTTT
j_gene: TRBJ2-1; abundance: -; d_gene: TRBD2; v_gene: TRBV2; CDR3aa: CASTPGTSDYNEQFF; CDR3nt: TGTGCCAGTACCCCCGGGACTAGCGACTACAATGAGCAGTTCTTC
j_gene: TRBJ2-1; abundance: -; d_gene: -; v_gene: TRBV5-4; CDR3aa: CASSLGGRNNEQFF; CDR3nt: TGTGCCAGCAGCTTGGGGGGGCGTAACAATGAGCAGTTCTTC
j_gene: TRBJ1-1; abundance: -; d_gene: -; v_gene: TRBV10-3; CDR3aa: CAISISVREAAFF; CDR3nt: TGTGCCATCTCCATTTCTGTCCGTGAGGCGGCTTTCTTT
j_gene: TRBJ2-3; abundance: -; d_gene: -; v_gene: TRBV30; CDR3aa: CAWSPLRTDTQYF; CDR3nt: TGTGCCTGGAGTCCCCTCCGCACAGATACGCAGTATTTT
j_gene: TRBJ2-1; abundance: -; d_gene: -; v_gene: TRBV19; CDR3aa: CASSIRGNEQFF; CDR3nt: TGTGCCAGTAGTATTAGGGGGAATGAGCAGTTCTTC
j_gene: TRBJ2-7; abundance: -; d_gene: -; v_gene: TRBV2; CDR3aa: CASTREQGGRYEQYF; CDR3nt: TGTGCCAGCACCCGAGAGCAGGGCGGACGCTACGAGCAGTACTTC
j_gene: TRBJ1-6; abundance: -; d_gene: -; v_gene: TRBV23-1; CDR3aa: CASSQSCAGFYNSPLHF; CDR3nt: TGCGCCAGCAGTCAATCGTGCGCGGGGTTTTATAATTCACCCCTCCACTTT
j_gene: TRBJ2-2; abundance: -; d_gene: TRBD2; v_gene: TRBV30; CDR3aa: CAWRLGTSGTGELFF; CDR3nt: TGTGCCTGGAGATTAGGGACTAGCGGGACCGGGGAGCTGTTTTTT
j_gene: TRBJ2-2; abundance: -; d_gene: TRBD2; v_gene: TRBV11-2; CDR3aa: CASSFFRREWNTGELFF; CDR3nt: TGTGCCAGCAGCTTTTTTCGGCGGGAGTGGAACACCGGGGAGCTGTTTTTT
j_gene: TRBJ2-3; abundance: once; d_gene: -; v_gene: TRBV27; CDR3aa: CASSPTSISADTQYF; CDR3nt: TGTGCCAGCAGCCCTACTAGCATTAGCGCAGATACGCAGTATTTT
j_gene: TRBJ1-2; abundance: -; d_gene: TRBD1; v_gene: TRBV5-1; CDR3aa: CASSRRQGAEGGYTF; CDR3nt: TGCGCCAGCAGCCGACGACAGGGGGCCGAGGGGGGCTACACCTTC
j_gene: TRBJ2-5; abundance: -; d_gene: TRBD2; v_gene: TRBV10-3; CDR3aa: CAISELWTSGKETQYF; CDR3nt: TGTGCCATCAGTGAATTGTGGACTAGCGGGAAAGAGACCCAGTACTTC
j_gene: TRBJ1-2; abundance: -; d_gene: -; v_gene: TRBV5-8; CDR3aa: CASSFAGDFNGYTF; CDR3nt: TGTGCCAGCAGCTTCGCAGGGGATTTCAATGGCTACACCTTC
j_gene: TRBJ1-5; abundance: few; d_gene: TRBD1; v_gene: TRBV5-1; CDR3aa: CASSPQPWDRDSNQPQHF; CDR3nt: TGCGCCAGCAGCCCTCAACCCTGGGACAGGGATAGCAATCAGCCCCAGCATTTT
j_gene: TRBJ2-3; abundance: -; d_gene: TRBD1; v_gene: TRBV3-1/TRBV3-2; CDR3aa: CASSHNRGSTDTQYF; CDR3nt: TGTGCCAGCAGCCATAACAGGGGATCGACAGATACGCAGTATTTT
j_gene: TRBJ1-5; abundance: -; d_gene: -; v_gene: TRBV30; CDR3aa: CAWNAGALGQPQHF; CDR3nt: TGTGCCTGGAATGCAGGGGCGCTTGGTCAGCCCCAGCATTTT
j_gene: TRBJ1-4; abundance: -; d_gene: -; v_gene: TRBV7-8; CDR3aa: CASSPTAGGAREKLFF; CDR3nt: TGTGCCAGCAGCCCAACCGCGGGAGGGGCGCGTGAAAAACTGTTTTTT
j_gene: TRBJ2-2; abundance: -; d_gene: -; v_gene: TRBV28; CDR3aa: CASLREVTGELFF; CDR3nt: TGTGCCAGCCTTAGGGAGGTCACCGGGGAGCTGTTTTTT
j_gene: TRBJ1-2; abundance: -; d_gene: -; v_gene: TRBV5-5; CDR3aa: CASSPQTDNYGYTF; CDR3nt: TGTGCCAGCAGCCCACAGACAGATAACTATGGCTACACCTTC
j_gene: TRBJ1-4; abundance: -; d_gene: -; v_gene: TRBV3-1/TRBV3-2; CDR3aa: CASSQFHRELFF; CDR3nt: TGTGCCAGCAGCCAATTTCACAGAGAACTGTTTTTT
j_gene: TRBJ1-6; abundance: -; d_gene: TRBD1; v_gene: TRBV5-6; CDR3aa: CASSLAGRGFLGRSPLHF; CDR3nt: TGTGCCAGCAGCTTGGCCGGCAGGGGGTTTTTAGGAAGATCACCCCTCCACTTT
j_gene: TRBJ2-7; abundance: -; d_gene: -; v_gene: TRBV12-2; CDR3aa: CASRSAMGTAYEQYF; CDR3nt: TGTGCAAGTCGCTCGGCAATGGGGACAGCCTACGAGCAGTACTTC
j_gene: TRBJ1-2; abundance: once; d_gene: -; v_gene: TRBV30; CDR3aa: CAWSGLGNYGYTF; CDR3nt: TGTGCCTGGAGTGGTCTCGGGAACTATGGCTACACCTTC
j_gene: TRBJ2-2; abundance: -; d_gene: TRBD1; v_gene: TRBV9; CDR3aa: CASSSRQGGFPGELFF; CDR3nt: TGTGCCAGCAGCTCAAGACAGGGGGGTTTCCCCGGGGAGCTGTTTTTT
j_gene: TRBJ1-5; abundance: -; d_gene: -; v_gene: TRBV4-1; CDR3aa: CASSLHALPGPNQPQHF; CDR3nt: TGCGCCAGCAGCCTCCATGCTCTACCGGGTCCTAATCAGCCCCAGCATTTT
j_gene: TRBJ2-7; abundance: -; d_gene: TRBD2; v_gene: TRBV3-1/TRBV3-2; CDR3aa: CASSQSGTSNEQYF; CDR3nt: TGTGCCAGCAGCCAGAGCGGGACTAGCAACGAGCAGTACTTC
j_gene: TRBJ2-3; abundance: -; d_gene: TRBD2; v_gene: TRBV6-5; CDR3aa: CASSYLAGNTDTQYF; CDR3nt: TGTGCCAGCAGTTACCTAGCGGGGAACACAGATACGCAGTATTTT
j_gene: TRBJ1-3; abundance: -; d_gene: -; v_gene: TRBV7-6; CDR3aa: CASSLVSWPPGNTIYF; CDR3nt: TGTGCCAGCAGCTTAGTTTCCTGGCCCCCTGGAAACACCATATATTTT
j_gene: TRBJ1-2; abundance: -; d_gene: TRBD1; v_gene: TRBV19; CDR3aa: CASRGTGGNYGYTF; CDR3nt: TGTGCCAGTAGGGGGACAGGGGGAAACTATGGCTACACCTTC
j_gene: TRBJ2-5; abundance: -; d_gene: TRBD2; v_gene: TRBV5-1; CDR3aa: CASNKNLAGAVETQYF; CDR3nt: TGCGCCAGCAACAAAAACCTAGCGGGAGCGGTGGAGACCCAGTACTTC
j_gene: TRBJ2-7; abundance: once; d_gene: -; v_gene: TRBV7-9; CDR3aa: CASSSTGSHEQYF; CDR3nt: TGTGCCAGCAGCTCTACAGGGAGCCACGAGCAGTACTTC
j_gene: TRBJ2-5; abundance: -; d_gene: -; v_gene: TRBV4-1; CDR3aa: CASSQVDFQETQYF; CDR3nt: TGCGCCAGCAGCCAAGTAGACTTCCAAGAGACCCAGTACTTC
j_gene: TRBJ1-1; abundance: -; d_gene: -; v_gene: TRBV7-2; CDR3aa: CASSFDKAPNTEAFF; CDR3nt: TGTGCCAGCAGCTTTGACAAGGCTCCGAACACTGAAGCTTTCTTT
j_gene: TRBJ1-3; abundance: -; d_gene: -; v_gene: TRBV11-2; CDR3aa: CASSLRESGNTIYF; CDR3nt: TGTGCCAGCAGCTTACGGGAATCTGGAAACACCATATATTTT
j_gene: TRBJ1-1; abundance: -; d_gene: -; v_gene: TRBV18; CDR3aa: CASSSGSGDTEAFF; CDR3nt: TGTGCCAGCTCATCGGGATCGGGGGACACTGAAGCTTTCTTT
j_gene: TRBJ2-3; abundance: -; d_gene: -; v_gene: TRBV19; CDR3aa: CASSIAGIGTDTQYF; CDR3nt: TGTGCCAGTAGTATTGCGGGGATTGGCACAGATACGCAGTATTTT
j_gene: TRBJ1-4; abundance: -; d_gene: -; v_gene: TRBV6-5; CDR3aa: CASGRRNEKLFF; CDR3nt: TGTGCCAGCGGTAGGAGAAATGAAAAACTGTTTTTT
j_gene: TRBJ2-2; abundance: -; d_gene: -; v_gene: TRBV6-2/TRBV6-3; CDR3aa: CASSSDLEVRTGELFF; CDR3nt: TGTGCCAGCAGTTCTGACCTCGAGGTTCGGACCGGGGAGCTGTTTTTT
j_gene: TRBJ2-7; abundance: -; d_gene: -; v_gene: TRBV9; CDR3aa: CASSSRTASWEQYF; CDR3nt: TGTGCCAGCAGCTCTCGAACTGCGTCTTGGGAGCAGTACTTC
j_gene: TRBJ2-1; abundance: few; d_gene: TRBD2; v_gene: TRBV5-1; CDR3aa: CASSLDLAGYNEQFF; CDR3nt: TGCGCCAGCAGCTTGGATCTAGCGGGGTACAATGAGCAGTTCTTC
j_gene: TRBJ2-1; abundance: -; d_gene: -; v_gene: TRBV12-5; CDR3aa: CASGFVGRNNEQFF; CDR3nt: TGTGCTAGTGGTTTTGTGGGCCGTAACAATGAGCAGTTCTTC
j_gene: TRBJ1-6; abundance: once; d_gene: -; v_gene: TRBV12-3/TRBV12-4; CDR3aa: CASSLAVNSPLHF; CDR3nt: TGTGCCAGCAGTTTGGCGGTAAATTCACCCCTCCACTTT
j_gene: TRBJ1-1; abundance: -; d_gene: -; v_gene: TRBV18; CDR3aa: CASSPLNGFYTEAFF; CDR3nt: TGTGCCAGCTCACCACTGAACGGTTTTTACACTGAAGCTTTCTTT
j_gene: TRBJ2-3; abundance: -; d_gene: -; v_gene: TRBV11-2; CDR3aa: CASSLTDTQYF; CDR3nt: TGTGCCAGCAGTCTCACAGATACGCAGTATTTT
j_gene: TRBJ2-1; abundance: -; d_gene: TRBD2; v_gene: TRBV25-1; CDR3aa: CASNIYRSPSGSENEQFF; CDR3nt: TGTGCCAGCAACATTTACCGGTCGCCTAGCGGGAGCGAAAATGAGCAGTTCTTC
j_gene: TRBJ2-7; abundance: -; d_gene: TRBD1; v_gene: TRBV25-1; CDR3aa: CASSVTGISEQYF; CDR3nt: TGTGCCAGCAGTGTGACAGGGATCTCCGAGCAGTACTTC
j_gene: TRBJ1-1; abundance: -; d_gene: -; v_gene: TRBV5-4; CDR3aa: CASSLTGHMNTEAFF; CDR3nt: TGTGCCAGCAGCCTGACGGGACATATGAACACTGAAGCTTTCTTT
j_gene: TRBJ2-5; abundance: -; d_gene: TRBD2; v_gene: TRBV7-3; CDR3aa: CASSLKRGSGRAEETQYF; CDR3nt: TGTGCCAGCAGCTTAAAACGGGGAAGCGGGAGGGCCGAGGAGACCCAGTACTTC
j_gene: TRBJ1-4; abundance: -; d_gene: TRBD1; v_gene: TRBV27; CDR3aa: CASSYRGATNEKLFF; CDR3nt: TGTGCCAGCAGTTACAGGGGCGCCACTAATGAAAAACTGTTTTTT
j_gene: TRBJ1-2; abundance: -; d_gene: -; v_gene: TRBV14; CDR3aa: CASSQRTDNYGYTF; CDR3nt: TGTGCCAGCAGCCAACGGACAGACAACTATGGCTACACCTTC
j_gene: TRBJ1-1; abundance: -; d_gene: -; v_gene: TRBV6-5; CDR3aa: CASSYSGRNTEAFF; CDR3nt: TGTGCCAGCAGTTACTCCGGGAGGAACACTGAAGCTTTCTTT
j_gene: TRBJ2-5; abundance: -; d_gene: TRBD1; v_gene: TRBV5-1; CDR3aa: CASSLAPTGDQETQYF; CDR3nt: TGCGCCAGCAGCTTGGCCCCGACAGGGGATCAAGAGACCCAGTACTTC
j_gene: TRBJ2-7; abundance: -; d_gene: -; v_gene: TRBV2; CDR3aa: CATPSERLNQYEQYF; CDR3nt: TGTGCCACCCCTAGTGAGCGCCTGAATCAATACGAGCAGTACTTC
j_gene: TRBJ2-3; abundance: -; d_gene: -; v_gene: TRBV7-3; CDR3aa: CASSLRTSTDTQYF; CDR3nt: TGTGCCAGCAGTTTACGCACTAGCACAGATACGCAGTATTTT